This TCR beta chain was captured by sequencing in a study of Ad26.COV2.S vaccination and SARS-CoV-2 variants. This sample's treatment: over 15 received Ad26.COV2.S at low or high dose, single or two shots; five or six received placebo; per-sample allocation not given. Samples were taken on day 63 after the first vaccine or placebo injection. An 18-55-year-old adult in Boston served as donor. Only in-frame clones appear in the TCRdb table, and some are missing; sequencing was by immunoSEQ multiplex PCR. Here the sample spans a few hundred thousand clones, around 86% being singletons. The CDR3 runs to 12 residues. V was clipped by 10 bases and J by 4 bases; unmatched bases: 6. CDR1 MNHEY and CDR2 SVGAGI come from the germline V gene.

This TCR was sampled from a person between 18 and 60 years old who received the Ad26.COV2.S COVID-19 vaccine or a placebo. Source: peripheral blood, taken in a trial of Ad26.COV2.S vaccine versus placebo. The chain links TRBV6-5 to TRBJ1-1, with 7 nucleotides matching TRBD1. CDR3 nucleotides: TGTGCCACCTACAGGGGTCGCACTGAAGCTTTCTTT. Amino acid sequence: CATYRGRTEAFF.